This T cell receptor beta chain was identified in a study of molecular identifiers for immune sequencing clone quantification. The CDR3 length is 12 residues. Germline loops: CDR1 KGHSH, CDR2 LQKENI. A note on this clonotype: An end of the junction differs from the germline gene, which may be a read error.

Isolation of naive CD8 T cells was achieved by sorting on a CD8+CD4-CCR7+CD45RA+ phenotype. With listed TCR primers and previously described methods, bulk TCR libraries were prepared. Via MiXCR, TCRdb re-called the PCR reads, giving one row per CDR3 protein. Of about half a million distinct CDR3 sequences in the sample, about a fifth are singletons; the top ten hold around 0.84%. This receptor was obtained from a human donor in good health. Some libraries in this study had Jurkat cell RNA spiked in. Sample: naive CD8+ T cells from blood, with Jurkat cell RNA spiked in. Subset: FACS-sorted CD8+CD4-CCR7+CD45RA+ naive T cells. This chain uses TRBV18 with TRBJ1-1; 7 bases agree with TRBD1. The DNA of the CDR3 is TGTACCAGCTCGACAGGGCAGACTGAAGCTTTCTTT. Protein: CTSSTGQTEAFF.